The clone carrying this T cell receptor beta chain was observed a few times. One heparinised draw of blood, averaging about 116 mL, came from each donor. Over 95% purity was reached by all sorted populations. The germline gives CDR1 MDHEN, CDR2 SYDVKM. The CDR3 runs 15 residues. The V gene lost 5 bases and the J gene lost 7 bases, with 18 bases spanning the gap. All of the isolated RNA was reverse transcribed, so expressed TCRB transcripts were sequenced. The table came from immunoSEQ multiplex PCR; TCRdb's copy has only in-frame clones and leaves some out. In the table there are some 500,000 clones, about 10% of which are singletons. The entry originates in a study of beta chain features in type 1 diabetes. Study background: Sorted cells numbering some 110,000,000 were examined across all samples.

The sample was naive CD4+ T cells from blood. The genes are TRBV28 and TRBJ2-1; possibly TRBD2 for D (5 bases). The clonotype was recovered from a woman aged 18-30 years in good health. In DNA form, the CDR3 reads TGTGCCAGCAGTCTACAAGGGAGCTTTCAAAATGAGCAGTTCTTC. It yields the protein CASSLQGSFQNEQFF. The whole variable domain, remainder taken from reference TRBV28 and TRBJ2-1, is DVKVTQSSRYLVKRTGEKVFLECVQDMDHENMFWYRQDPGLGLRLIYFSYDVKMKEKGDIPEGYSVSREKKERFSLILESASTNQTSMYLCASSLQGSFQNEQFFGPGTRLTVL.